The clone carrying this TCR beta chain was counted a few times. The antigen is unknown. The record originates from a study of T cells after yellow fever vaccination. Broader study findings: FACS-sorted repertoires could contain abundant clonotypes contaminating from the bulk population.

Trimming removed 7 bases from V and 5 bases from J; junction bases left unmatched: 6. The CDR3 extends over 13 amino acids. Germline values: CDR1 MDHEN, CDR2 SYDVKM. Using its own MiXCR run on the 5' RACE reads, TCRdb lists one record per CDR3 protein. The data show 340,000 or so distinct CDR3 sequences, around an eighth seen once. The origin of this receptor is a man aged 18-30 years who received the YFV17D yellow fever vaccine. The material sequenced was CD4+ T cells sorted from PBMCs, taken 15 days after the yellow fever booster vaccination. This chain connects TRBV28 to TRBJ2-3; 7 nucleotides agree with TRBD1. CDR3 loop: CASKRGQGDTQYF. CDR3 DNA: TGTGCCAGCAAGAGGGGGCAGGGAGATACGCAGTATTTT. Filled out from reference TRBV28 and TRBJ2-3, the complete variable domain reads DVKVTQSSRYLVKRTGEKVFLECVQDMDHENMFWYRQDPGLGLRLIYFSYDVKMKEKGDIPEGYSVSREKKERFSLILESASTNQTSMYLCASKRGQGDTQYFGPGTRLTVL.